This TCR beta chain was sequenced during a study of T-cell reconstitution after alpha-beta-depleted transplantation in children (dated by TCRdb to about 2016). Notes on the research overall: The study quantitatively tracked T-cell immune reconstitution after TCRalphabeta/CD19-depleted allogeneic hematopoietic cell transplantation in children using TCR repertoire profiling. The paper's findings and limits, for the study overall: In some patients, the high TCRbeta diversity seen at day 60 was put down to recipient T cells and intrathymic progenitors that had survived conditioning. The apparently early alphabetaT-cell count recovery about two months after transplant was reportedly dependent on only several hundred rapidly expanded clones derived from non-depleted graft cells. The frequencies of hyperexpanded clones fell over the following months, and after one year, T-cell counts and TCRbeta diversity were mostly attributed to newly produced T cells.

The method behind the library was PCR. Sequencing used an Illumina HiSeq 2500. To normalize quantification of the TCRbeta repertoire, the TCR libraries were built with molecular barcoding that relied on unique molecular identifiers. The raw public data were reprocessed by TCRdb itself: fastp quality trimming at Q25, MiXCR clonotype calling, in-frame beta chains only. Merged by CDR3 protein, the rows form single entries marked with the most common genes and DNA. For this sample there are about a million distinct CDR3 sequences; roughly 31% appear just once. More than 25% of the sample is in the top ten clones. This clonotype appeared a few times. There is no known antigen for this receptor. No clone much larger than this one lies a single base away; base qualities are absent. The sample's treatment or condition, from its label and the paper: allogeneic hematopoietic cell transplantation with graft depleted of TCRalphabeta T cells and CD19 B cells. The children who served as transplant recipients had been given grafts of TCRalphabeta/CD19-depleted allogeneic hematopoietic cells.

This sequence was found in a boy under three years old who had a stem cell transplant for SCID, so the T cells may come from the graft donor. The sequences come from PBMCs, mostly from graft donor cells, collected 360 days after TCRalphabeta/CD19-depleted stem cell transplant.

The bases are TGTGCCAGCACCTCCAGTTCACCCCTCCACTTT. It codes for CASTSSSPLHF. The chain was built from TRBV7-9 and TRBJ1-6; a confident D gene designation cannot be given. The germline V gene (reference sequence) sets CDR1 to SEHNR and CDR2 to FQNEAQ. V drops 7 bases and J drops 9 bases, leaving 7 bases in between. Its CDR3 holds 11 amino acids, cysteine through phenylalanine. This entry keeps only the CDR3 DNA: 33 bases, framed from base 1.